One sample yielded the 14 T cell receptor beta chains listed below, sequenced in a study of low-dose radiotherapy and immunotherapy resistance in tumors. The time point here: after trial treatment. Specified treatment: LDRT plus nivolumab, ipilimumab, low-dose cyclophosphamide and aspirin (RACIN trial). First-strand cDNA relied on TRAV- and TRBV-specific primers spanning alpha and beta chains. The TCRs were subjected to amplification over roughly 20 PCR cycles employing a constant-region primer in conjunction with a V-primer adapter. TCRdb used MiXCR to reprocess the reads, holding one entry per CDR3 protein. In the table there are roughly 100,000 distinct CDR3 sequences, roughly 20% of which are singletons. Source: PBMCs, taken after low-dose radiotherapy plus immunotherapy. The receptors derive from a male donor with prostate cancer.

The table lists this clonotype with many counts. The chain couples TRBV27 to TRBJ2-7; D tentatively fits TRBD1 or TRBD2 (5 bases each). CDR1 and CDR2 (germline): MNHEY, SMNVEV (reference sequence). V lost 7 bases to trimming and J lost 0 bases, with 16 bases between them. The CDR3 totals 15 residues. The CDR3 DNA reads TGTGCCAGCAACCGACGGGACGGCGGCTCCTACGAGCAGTACTTC. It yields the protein CASNRRDGGSYEQYF.

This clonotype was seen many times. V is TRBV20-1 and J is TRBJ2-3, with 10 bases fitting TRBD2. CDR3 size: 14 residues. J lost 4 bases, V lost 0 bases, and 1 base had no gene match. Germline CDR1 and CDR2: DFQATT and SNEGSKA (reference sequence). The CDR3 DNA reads TGCAGTGCTAGAGATAGCGGGGGGTCAGATACGCAGTATTTT. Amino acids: CSARDSGGSDTQYF.

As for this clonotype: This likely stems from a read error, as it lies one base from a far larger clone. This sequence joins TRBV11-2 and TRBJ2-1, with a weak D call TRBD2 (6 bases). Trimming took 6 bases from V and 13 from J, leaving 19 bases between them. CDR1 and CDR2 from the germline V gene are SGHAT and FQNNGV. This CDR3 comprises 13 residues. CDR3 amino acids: CASSDGGLETQFF. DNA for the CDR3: TGTGCCAGCAGTGACGGGGGTCTAGAGACCCAGTTCTTC.

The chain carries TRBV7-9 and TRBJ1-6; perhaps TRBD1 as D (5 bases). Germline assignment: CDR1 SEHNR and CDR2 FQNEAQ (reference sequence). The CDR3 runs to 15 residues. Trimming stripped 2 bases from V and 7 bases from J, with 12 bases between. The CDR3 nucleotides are TGTGCCAGCAGCTTAATGGGGCGGACCAATTCACCCCTCCACTTT. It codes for CASSLMGRTNSPLHF.

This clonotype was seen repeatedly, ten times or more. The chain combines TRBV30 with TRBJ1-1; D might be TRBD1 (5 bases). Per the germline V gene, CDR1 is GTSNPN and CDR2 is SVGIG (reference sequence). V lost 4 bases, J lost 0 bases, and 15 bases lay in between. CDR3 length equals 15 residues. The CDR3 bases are TGTGCCTGGATGTCCGCAAGGGGACTGAACACTGAAGCTTTCTTT. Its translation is CAWMSARGLNTEAFF.

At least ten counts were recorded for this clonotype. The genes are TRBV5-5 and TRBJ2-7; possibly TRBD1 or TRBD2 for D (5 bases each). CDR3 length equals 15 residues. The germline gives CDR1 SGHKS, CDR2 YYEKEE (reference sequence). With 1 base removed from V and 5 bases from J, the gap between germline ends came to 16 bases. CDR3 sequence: CASSLSGAPLHEQYF. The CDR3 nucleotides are TGTGCCAGCAGCTTGTCCGGGGCCCCGCTCCACGAGCAGTACTTC.

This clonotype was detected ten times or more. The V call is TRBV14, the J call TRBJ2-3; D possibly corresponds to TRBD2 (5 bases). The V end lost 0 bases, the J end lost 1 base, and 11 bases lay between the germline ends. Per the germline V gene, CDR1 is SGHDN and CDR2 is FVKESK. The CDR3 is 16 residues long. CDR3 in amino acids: CASSQDLGMGTDTQYF. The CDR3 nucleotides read TGTGCCAGCAGCCAAGATCTCGGGATGGGCACAGATACGCAGTATTTT.

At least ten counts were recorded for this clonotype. The CDR3 bases are TGCGCCAGCAGCTCCGAGGGGATAGGCAATCAGCCCCAGCATTTT. The encoded protein is CASSSEGIGNQPQHF. The chain recombines TRBV5-1 with TRBJ1-5, with TRBD1 as a possible D gene (5 bases). Trimming took off 3 bases at V and 2 bases at J, with 12 bases between the two ends. The CDR3 has 15 amino acids. From germline, CDR1 is SGHRS and CDR2 YFSETQ.

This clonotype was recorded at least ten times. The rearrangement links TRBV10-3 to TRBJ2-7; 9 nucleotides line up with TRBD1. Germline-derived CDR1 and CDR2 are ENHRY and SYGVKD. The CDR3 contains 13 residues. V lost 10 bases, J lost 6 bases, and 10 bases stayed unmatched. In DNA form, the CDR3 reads TGTGCCACCACCCGGGACAGGGTGTCCGAGCAGTACTTC. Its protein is CATTRDRVSEQYF.

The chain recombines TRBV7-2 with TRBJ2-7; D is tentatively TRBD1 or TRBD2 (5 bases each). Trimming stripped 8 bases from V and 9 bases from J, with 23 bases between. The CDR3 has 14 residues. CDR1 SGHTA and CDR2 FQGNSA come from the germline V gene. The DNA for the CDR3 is TGTGCCAGCGGGGGTGGGATTACCCTACGAGGGCAGTACTTC. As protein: CASGGGITLRGQYF.

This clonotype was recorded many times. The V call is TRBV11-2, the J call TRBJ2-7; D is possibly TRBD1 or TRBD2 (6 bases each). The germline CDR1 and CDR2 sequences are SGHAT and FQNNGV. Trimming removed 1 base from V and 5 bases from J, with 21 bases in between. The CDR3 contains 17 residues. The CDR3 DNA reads TGTGCCAGCAGCTTAGCGCCCTCCTGGGGGGCCAACCACGAGCAGTACTTC. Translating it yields CASSLAPSWGANHEQYF.

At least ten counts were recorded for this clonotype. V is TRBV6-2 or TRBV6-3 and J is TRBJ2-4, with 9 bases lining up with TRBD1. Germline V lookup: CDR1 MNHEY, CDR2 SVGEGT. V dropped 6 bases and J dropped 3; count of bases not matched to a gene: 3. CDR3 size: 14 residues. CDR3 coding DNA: TGTGCCAGCAGGCGGACAGGGGTCAAAAACATTCAGTACTTC. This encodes CASRRTGVKNIQYF.

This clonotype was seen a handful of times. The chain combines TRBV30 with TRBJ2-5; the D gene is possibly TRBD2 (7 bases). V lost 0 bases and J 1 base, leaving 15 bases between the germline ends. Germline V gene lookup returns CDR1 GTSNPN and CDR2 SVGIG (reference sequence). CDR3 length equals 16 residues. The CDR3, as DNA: TGTGCCTGGAGTGTAGACGGCGGGGGCCCCCAAGAGACCCAGTACTTC. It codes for CAWSVDGGGPQETQYF.

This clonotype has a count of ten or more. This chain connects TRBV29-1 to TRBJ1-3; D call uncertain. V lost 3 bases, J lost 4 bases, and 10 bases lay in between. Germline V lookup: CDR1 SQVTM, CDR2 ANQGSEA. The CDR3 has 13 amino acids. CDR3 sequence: CSVDLTGGNTIYF. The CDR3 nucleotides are TGCAGCGTTGACCTTACGGGGGGAAACACCATATATTTT.